These 7 T cell receptor beta chains originate from one sample sequenced in a study of blood T cells in healthy people across ages. Sample-barcoded 5' priming and a J-beta primer mix drove a second PCR of 7 to 11 cycles. TCRdb fed the 5' RACE reads into MiXCR, producing one record per CDR3 protein. The data contain about a million distinct CDR3 sequences, roughly half of them seen just once; the ten biggest clones take up 20% to 25%. Sequencing was performed on blood. All receptors come from a woman in her fifties or sixties in good health.

This chain links TRBV29-1 with TRBJ1-2; D is unclear. CDR3 size: 12 residues. The V gene lost 3 bases and the J gene lost 7 bases, with 12 bases spanning the gap. Per germline, CDR1 SQVTM and CDR2 ANQGSEA. The chain's CDR3 is CSVDSLAVGYTF. CDR3 sequence (DNA): TGCAGCGTTGATTCATTGGCGGTTGGCTACACCTTC.

This clonotype was recorded a few times. The V call is TRBV7-9, the J call TRBJ1-6; D remains unclear. V gave up 5 bases and J gave up 3 bases, with 11 bases separating them. Germline V gene data show CDR1 as SEHNR and CDR2 as FQNEAQ (reference sequence). This CDR3 comprises 15 residues. The chain's CDR3 is CASSPARDYNSPLHF. As DNA, the CDR3 is TGTGCCAGCAGCCCGGCCCGGGACTATAATTCACCCCTCCACTTT.

This chain joins TRBV4-1 and TRBJ2-1; 7 bases fit TRBD2. This CDR3 has 15 residues. Trimming cost V 0 bases and J 4 bases; bases outside gene matches: 3. Germline loops: CDR1 MGHRA, CDR2 YSYEKL. CDR3 in amino acids: CASSQERESYNEQFF. The CDR3 DNA sequence: TGCGCCAGCAGCCAAGAGCGGGAGAGTTACAATGAGCAGTTCTTC.

This clonotype appeared once. The chain joins TRBV3-1 to TRBJ1-2; D call uncertain. Germline V gene sequence: CDR1 LGHDT, CDR2 YNNKEL (reference sequence). This CDR3 spans 14 amino acids. The germline V and J ends were trimmed by 2 bases and 7 bases, with 14 bases remaining between them. Written as DNA, the CDR3 is TGTGCCAGCAGCCAACCCCGGTCTGCCCGTGGCTACACCTTC. This sequence encodes CASSQPRSARGYTF.

The chain has TRBV20-1 and TRBJ2-1; TRBD1 might be the D (5 bases). The length of the CDR3 is 15 residues. Trimming cost V 2 bases and J 4 bases, with 15 bases left between them. Germline V CDR1 and CDR2: DFQATT, SNEGSKA (reference sequence). The CDR3 is CSARIRAGRYNEQFF. Written as DNA, the CDR3 is TGCAGTGCTAGAATCCGGGCAGGGCGTTACAATGAGCAGTTCTTC.

This clonotype was observed a few times. V usage is TRBV7-2 and J usage is TRBJ2-4; tentatively, D is TRBD2 (6 bases). With the DNA end fitting TRBJ2-7 better, the J assignment may be wrong. This CDR3 has 16 residues. Germline CDR1 SGHTA, CDR2 FQGNSA. In DNA, the CDR3 is TGTGCCAGCAGCTTCGGGGGAGGTGCCAGGAACTACGAGCAGTACTTC. Amino acids: CASSFGGGARNYEQYF.

The gene calls are TRBV25-1 and TRBJ2-4; the match to TRBD1 covers 10 bases. The last part of the DNA fits TRBJ2-7 better; the J call may be wrong. Germline lookup yields CDR1 MGHDK and CDR2 SYGVNS. The CDR3 is made up of 16 amino acids. Written as DNA, the CDR3 is TGTGCCAGCAGTAGAGCCGGGACAGGGGTATCCTACGAGCAGTACTTC. This sequence encodes CASSRAGTGVSYEQYF.